This T cell receptor beta chain emerged from a study of OX40 agonist ivuxolimab in advanced cancers. This CDR3 comprises 15 residues. V was pared by 4 bases and J by 4 bases, with 4 bases of the junction left unmatched. Germline V gene data show CDR1 as MNHEY and CDR2 as SMNVEV (reference sequence). The protocol was immunoSEQ multiplex PCR, while the TCRdb copy is restricted to in-frame clones and leaves out a portion. The sample includes approximately 18,000 clones, roughly 85% seen only once; the top ten take 21%. Regarding the study as a whole: Partial responders dosed at 0.1-3.0 mg/kg displayed clonal expansion ranking among the lowest. In CD8+ T cells, expanded clones were on average more numerous than in CD4+. Antigen targets of the expanded peripheral T cells went undetermined.

About this clone itself: Its antigen is unidentified.

This clonotype was sampled from an adult with an advanced solid tumor such as melanoma, head and neck, liver or kidney cancer. This specimen consisted of CD4+ or CD8+ T cells sorted from blood, obtained in a trial of the OX40 agonist ivuxolimab. The chain is built from TRBV27 and TRBJ2-3, with TRBD2 matching 11 bases. CDR3 amino acids: CASSSLAGGPDTQYF. The CDR3 nucleotides read TGTGCCAGCAGTTCTCTAGCGGGAGGCCCAGATACGCAGTATTTT.